This entry lists 24 T cell receptor beta chains sequenced from one sample in a study of control samples from healthy donors and cancer patients. Using immunoSEQ multiplex PCR, the repertoire was profiled, and TCRdb retains in-frame clones only, with some absent. The sample has 99,000 or so clones; around 80% are singletons. Sequencing was done on a sample of blood. These receptors were taken from a man in his 60s in good health.

This clone was seen a handful of times. This chain uses TRBV6-2 or TRBV6-3 with TRBJ1-1; 8 bases are a match to TRBD1. In germline, CDR1 is MNHEY, CDR2 SVGEGT. CDR3 size: 16 residues. J was trimmed by 3 bases and V by 2 bases; bases with no gene match: 8. DNA for the CDR3: TGTGCCAGCAGTTACGAGGCAGGGGGCATAGACACTGAAGCTTTCTTT. Protein product: CASSYEAGGIDTEAFF.

This rearrangement joins TRBV15 to TRBJ2-2; possibly TRBD2 for D (5 bases). Trimming left V 7 bases short and J 2 bases short, with 14 bases between. In germline, CDR1 is LNHNV, CDR2 YYDKDF (reference sequence). The CDR3 length is 15 residues. The CDR3 loop is CATKKFGENTGELFF. The CDR3 DNA follows: TGTGCCACCAAAAAATTCGGGGAAAACACCGGGGAGCTGTTTTTT.

The chain has TRBV2 and TRBJ2-1, with TRBD2 as a possible D gene (6 bases). V shed 6 bases and J shed 8 bases, with 20 bases lying between them. CDR1 SNHLY and CDR2 FYNNEI come from the germline V gene. This CDR3 has 15 residues. As DNA, the CDR3 is TGTGCCAGCAGGAAACTAGCTACGCTGTACGATGAGCAGTTCTTC. Encoded protein: CASRKLATLYDEQFF.

V and J are TRBV11-2 and TRBJ2-7; tentative D call: TRBD2 (6 bases). CDR3 length: 15 amino acids. The V end lost 0 bases, the J end lost 4 bases, and 13 bases lay between the germline ends. Germline assignment: CDR1 SGHAT and CDR2 FQNNGV. The CDR3 sequence is CASSLETGVGYEQYF. The CDR3 DNA is TGTGCCAGCAGCTTAGAAACGGGAGTCGGGTACGAGCAGTACTTC.

The chain couples TRBV7-9 to TRBJ1-4; D is undetermined. Germline V gives CDR1 SEHNR, CDR2 FQNEAQ (reference sequence). CDR3 size: 14 residues. Trimming left V 5 bases short and J 4 bases short, with 11 bases between. CDR3 region: CASSKGGNNEKLFF. CDR3 sequence (DNA): TGTGCCAGCAGCAAGGGCGGAAATAATGAAAAACTGTTTTTT.

The V call is TRBV5-1, the J call TRBJ1-4; D perhaps matches TRBD1 (5 bases). The length of the CDR3 is 14 residues. Trimming left V 0 bases short and J 8 bases short, with 11 bases between. The germline V gene has CDR1 SGHRS and CDR2 YFSETQ. CDR3 amino acids: CASSLAQGDEKLFF. The CDR3 coding sequence is TGCGCCAGCAGCTTGGCCCAGGGTGACGAAAAACTGTTTTTT.

The chain is built from TRBV12-3 or TRBV12-4 and TRBJ1-5; D is unclear. The CDR3 is 13 amino acids. Trimming took 6 bases from V and 6 from J, leaving 12 bases between them. In DNA, the CDR3 is TGTGCCAGCAGCAGAGGGTGGGGTCAGCCCCAGCATTTT. This encodes CASSRGWGQPQHF.

This clone was observed a handful of times. The V and J genes are TRBV5-4 and TRBJ2-2, with D uncertain. Trimming removed 0 bases from V and 7 bases from J, with 13 bases in between. Germline-derived CDR1 and CDR2 are SGHNT and YYREEE (reference sequence). This CDR3 is 15 amino acids long. For the CDR3, the DNA is TGTGCCAGCAGCTTGGACCGCGGAGTAGGCGGGGAGCTGTTTTTT. Translating it yields CASSLDRGVGGELFF.

The rearrangement uses TRBV30 and TRBJ1-6, with a possible D match to TRBD1 (6 bases). The germline V gene encodes CDR1 GTSNPN and CDR2 SVGIG (reference sequence). There are 15 residues in the CDR3. V was pared by 1 base and J by 9 bases, with 16 bases between. CDR3: CAWSGQGKSGSPLHF. CDR3 sequence (DNA): TGTGCCTGGAGTGGGCAGGGGAAAAGCGGTTCACCCCTCCACTTT. The whole variable domain, filled in from reference TRBV30 and TRBJ1-6, reads SQTIHQWPATLVQPVGSPLSLECTVEGTSNPNLYWYRQAAGRGLQLLFYSVGIGQISSEVPQNLSASRPQDRQFILSSKKLLLSDSGFYLCAWSGQGKSGSPLHFGNGTRLTVT.

This rearrangement joins TRBV5-1 to TRBJ1-1; D remains unclear. Germline-derived CDR1 and CDR2 are SGHRS and YFSETQ. Trimming shortened V by 0 bases and J by 4 bases, and 7 bases separated the two germline ends. This CDR3 region has 13 residues. CDR3 sequence: CASSLEARTEAFF. The CDR3 nucleotides read TGCGCCAGCAGCTTGGAGGCGCGCACTGAAGCTTTCTTT.

This rearrangement joins TRBV20-1 to TRBJ2-7, with D possibly TRBD2 on 7 matching bases. This CDR3 contains 16 residues. With 3 bases removed from V and 2 bases from J, the gap between germline ends came to 20 bases. CDR1 DFQATT and CDR2 SNEGSKA come from the germline V gene (reference sequence). The CDR3 spells CSASEVRGLPPYEQYF. In nucleotides, the CDR3 is TGCAGTGCTAGTGAGGTGCGGGGGCTACCGCCCTACGAGCAGTACTTC.

This chain joins TRBV27 and TRBJ2-3; 14 nucleotides match TRBD2. The germline V gene encodes CDR1 MNHEY and CDR2 SMNVEV (reference sequence). Trimming took 4 bases from V and 6 from J; bases not matched to a gene: 3. The CDR3 runs 15 residues. The CDR3 DNA follows: TGTGCCAGCAGTTCGACTAGCGGGGGGGTGGATACGCAGTATTTT. Residues: CASSSTSGGVDTQYF.

This clone has a handful of counts. This chain connects TRBV5-6 to TRBJ1-4, with a possible D match to TRBD1 (6 bases). The CDR3 is 14 amino acids. The germline gives CDR1 SGHDT, CDR2 YYEEEE. The V end lost 4 bases, the J end lost 7 bases, and 14 bases lay between the germline ends. Written as DNA, the CDR3 is TGTGCCAGCAGCCGACCCGTACAGGGTGAAAAACTGTTTTTT. This gives the protein CASSRPVQGEKLFF. Based on the CDR3 plus reference TRBV5-6 and TRBJ1-4, the full variable domain is DAGVTQSPTHLIKTRGQQVTLRCSPKSGHDTVSWYQQALGQGPQFIFQYYEEEERQRGNFPDRFSGHQFPNYSSELNVNALLLGDSALYLCASSRPVQGEKLFFGSGTQLSVL.

The chain has TRBV18 and TRBJ1-1, with D tentatively TRBD1 (6 bases). Deletions cut 10 bases from V and 5 bases from J, with 20 bases between. The CDR3 sequence is 14 residues long. In germline, CDR1 is KGHSH, CDR2 LQKENI. The CDR3 bases are TGTGCCACTCGAGGGGGGGCGGAGGTTACTGAAGCTTTCTTT. This gives the protein CATRGGAEVTEAFF.

The gene calls are TRBV19 and TRBJ2-7; 7 bases fit TRBD1. Germline trimming cut 4 bases from V and 6 bases from J; bases unmatched to any gene: 0. The germline V gene encodes CDR1 LNHDA and CDR2 SQIVND (reference sequence). This CDR3 region has 11 residues. In DNA, the CDR3 is TGTGCCAGTAGTACAGGGGGCGAGCAGTACTTC. This translates into CASSTGGEQYF.

This clone is a singleton in its sample. This sequence joins TRBV19 and TRBJ1-4, with a possible D match to TRBD1 (5 bases). V was shortened by 3 bases and J by 1 base, with 9 bases between the two germline ends. CDR3 length: 15 residues. Germline CDR1 is LNHDA and CDR2 is SQIVND (reference sequence). CDR3 bases: TGTGCCAGTAGTATCAGACAGCAAACTAATGAAAAACTGTTTTTT. It codes for CASSIRQQTNEKLFF. Looking up the rest from reference TRBV19 and TRBJ1-4 gives the full variable domain: DGGITQSPKYLFRKEGQNVTLSCEQNLNHDAMYWYRQDPGQGLRLIYYSQIVNDFQKGDIAEGYSVSREKKESFPLTVTSAQKNPTAFYLCASSIRQQTNEKLFFGSGTQLSVL.

The chain carries TRBV28 and TRBJ2-7; 7 bases agree with TRBD1. The CDR3 contains 14 residues. CDR1 MDHEN and CDR2 SYDVKM come from the germline V gene. V was pared by 2 bases and J by 5 bases, with 6 bases of the junction left unmatched. The chain's CDR3 is CASSLGTAGHEQYF. The CDR3 bases are TGTGCCAGCAGTTTAGGGACAGCAGGCCACGAGCAGTACTTC.

This chain links TRBV19 with TRBJ1-2, with 7 positions matching TRBD1. The CDR3 is made up of 12 amino acids. Germline V gene data show CDR1 as LNHDA and CDR2 as SQIVND (reference sequence). The V segment lost 7 bases and the J segment 8 bases; nucleotides outside the gene matches: 7. CDR3 DNA sequence: TGTGCCAGTAACTCAGACAGGGTCGGCTACACCTTC. Translation gives CASNSDRVGYTF.

The chain joins TRBV24-1 to TRBJ2-1, with D hard to call. Trimming shortened V by 1 base and J by 9 bases, and 12 bases separated the two germline ends. The CDR3 has 14 residues. Germline V gene sequence: CDR1 KGHDR, CDR2 SFDVKD. CDR3 sequence reads: CATSDLPRSVEQFF. The CDR3 DNA sequence: TGTGCCACCAGTGATTTACCCCGCAGCGTTGAGCAGTTCTTC.

The rearrangement joins TRBV11-2 to TRBJ2-7, with TRBD2 matching 7 bases. Germline trimming cut 5 bases from V and 3 bases from J; bases unmatched to any gene: 16. CDR1 SGHAT and CDR2 FQNNGV come from the germline V gene. This CDR3 has 17 amino acids. The chain's CDR3 is CASSPPPEIAGFYEQYF. The CDR3 region has the DNA TGTGCCAGCAGCCCCCCCCCTGAAATAGCGGGTTTCTACGAGCAGTACTTC.

The chain links TRBV5-1 to TRBJ1-2; D ambiguous. Germline lookup yields CDR1 SGHRS and CDR2 YFSETQ. Between the trimmed V and J ends, which lost 4 bases and 7 bases, there was a span of 14 bases. CDR3 length: 13 residues. This chain's CDR3 is CASSPSGRRGYTF. Written as DNA, the CDR3 is TGCGCCAGCAGCCCTAGCGGTAGGCGTGGCTACACCTTC. Full variable domain (rest looked up from reference TRBV5-1 and TRBJ1-2): KAGVTQTPRYLIKTRGQQVTLSCSPISGHRSVSWYQQTPGQGLQFLFEYFSETQRNKGNFPGRFSGRQFSNSRSEMNVSTLELGDSALYLCASSPSGRRGYTFGSGTRLTVV.

The gene calls are TRBV10-3 and TRBJ2-5; D is ambiguous. The CDR3 is made up of 14 amino acids. Germline V gene sequence: CDR1 ENHRY, CDR2 SYGVKD. V dropped 4 bases and J dropped 7 bases, with 16 bases sitting between them. The CDR3 DNA sequence: TGTGCCATCAGTGGCCCCGAACCCGCAGGGACCCAGTACTTC. Translated, it gives CAISGPEPAGTQYF.

The chain recombines TRBV4-1 with TRBJ2-2, with D possibly called TRBD1 or TRBD2 (6 bases each). Looked up from germline, CDR1 is MGHRA and CDR2 is YSYEKL. This CDR3 contains 18 residues. With 1 base removed from V and 0 bases from J, the gap between germline ends came to 15 bases. The CDR3 sequence is CASSQVGGGAANTGELFF. The DNA for the CDR3 is TGCGCCAGCAGCCAAGTAGGAGGGGGAGCCGCGAACACCGGGGAGCTGTTTTTT.

J is TRBJ1-1 and V is TRBV30, with D tentatively TRBD1 (5 bases). Trimming cost V 4 bases and J 8 bases, with 14 bases left between them. The CDR3 contains 12 residues. CDR1 and CDR2 from the germline V gene are GTSNPN and SVGIG (reference sequence). DNA for the CDR3: TGTGCCTGGACCAATTCGTACAGGGAAGCTTTCTTT. It yields the protein CAWTNSYREAFF.